The 14 T cell receptor beta chains below all came from one sample that was sequenced in a study of PD-1 blockade in classical Hodgkin lymphoma. Specified time point: cycle 4 day 1 (C4D1), after five to seven weeks of nivolumab. Each of the patients experienced relapse following autologous stem cell transplantation, and their brentuximab vedotin exposure differed. CD4+ T cells were purified from thawed PBMCs by negative selection. Profiled with immunoSEQ multiplex PCR; TCRdb holds only in-frame clones, not every one. The sample lists nearly 20,000 clones, roughly 85% occurring once. The sequencing used CD4+ T cells from blood, collected before the fourth cycle of nivolumab. The receptors come from a human donor with classical Hodgkin lymphoma.

The gene calls are TRBV11-3 and TRBJ2-1; D tentatively fits TRBD1 or TRBD2 (5 bases each). The V gene's germline CDR1 is SGHNT and CDR2 YENEEA. The germline V and J ends were trimmed by 5 bases and 6 bases, with 8 bases remaining between them. The CDR3 is 12 residues long. In DNA, the CDR3 is TGTGCCAGCAGCCCCGGGACCAATGAGCAGTTCTTC. Translating gives CASSPGTNEQFF.

This chain uses TRBV7-9 with TRBJ1-1; no reliable D call. Germline V gene lookup returns CDR1 SEHNR and CDR2 FQNEAQ (reference sequence). The CDR3 contains 12 residues. Trimming left V 3 bases short and J 5 bases short, with 7 bases between. CDR3 bases: TGTGCCAGCAGCTTTTCGGGGACTGAAGCTTTCTTT. Amino acid sequence: CASSFSGTEAFF.

The chain is built from TRBV28 and TRBJ2-3; D might be TRBD1 (5 bases). Germline V gene lookup returns CDR1 MDHEN and CDR2 SYDVKM. Trimming cost V 5 bases and J 1 base, with 10 bases left between them. This CDR3 spans 14 amino acids. CDR3 residues: CASSARQRTDTQYF. CDR3 DNA sequence: TGTGCCAGCAGTGCTCGACAGCGCACAGATACGCAGTATTTT.

The chain couples TRBV6-5 to TRBJ1-2, with D possibly being TRBD1 (5 bases). Looked up from germline, CDR1 is MNHEY and CDR2 is SVGAGI. This CDR3 comprises 14 residues. The V and J ends lost 2 bases and 4 bases respectively, with 11 bases between them. CDR3 amino acids: CASSYPPGGYGYTF. CDR3 DNA: TGTGCCAGCAGTTACCCCCCCGGGGGCTATGGCTACACCTTC.

The chain combines TRBV19 with TRBJ1-5; tentative D call: TRBD1 (6 bases). V was shortened by 0 bases and J by 2 bases, with 11 bases between the two germline ends. The CDR3 sequence is 16 residues long. Per germline, CDR1 LNHDA and CDR2 SQIVND (reference sequence). The CDR3 protein is CASSIDRNRGNQPQHF. The CDR3 nucleotides are TGTGCCAGTAGTATAGATCGGAACAGGGGCAATCAGCCCCAGCATTTT.

There are a few counts of this clone. The chain recombines TRBV5-1 with TRBJ2-5, with 14 nucleotides matching TRBD2. Trimming cost V 4 bases and J 5 bases; bases outside gene matches: 4. This CDR3 spans 15 amino acids. Per the germline V gene, CDR1 is SGHRS and CDR2 is YFSETQ. The CDR3 loop reads CASSPGLAGVETQYF. CDR3 DNA sequence: TGCGCCAGCAGCCCGGGACTAGCGGGAGTCGAGACCCAGTACTTC. The variable domain in full, with the rest retrieved from reference TRBV5-1 and TRBJ2-5, is KAGVTQTPRYLIKTRGQQVTLSCSPISGHRSVSWYQQTPGQGLQFLFEYFSETQRNKGNFPGRFSGRQFSNSRSEMNVSTLELGDSALYLCASSPGLAGVETQYFGPGTRLLVL.

The rearrangement joins TRBV5-1 to TRBJ1-1; perhaps TRBD1 as D (6 bases). V shed 4 bases and J shed 4 bases, with 14 bases lying between them. Germline CDR1 reads SGHRS; CDR2 reads YFSETQ. This CDR3 spans 14 amino acids. This CDR3 is CASSQGSGSTEAFF. The CDR3 DNA follows: TGCGCCAGCAGCCAGGGGTCCGGGAGCACTGAAGCTTTCTTT.

The rearrangement uses TRBV2 and TRBJ2-2, with 7 bases aligning to TRBD1. V lost 5 bases to trimming and J lost 1 base; unmatched junction nucleotides: 1. The V gene's germline CDR1 is SNHLY and CDR2 FYNNEI. The CDR3 is 14 amino acids. Here the CDR3 reads CASSRTGNTGELFF. The CDR3 DNA follows: TGTGCCAGCAGTAGGACAGGGAACACCGGGGAGCTGTTTTTT.

The V and J genes are TRBV6-1 and TRBJ1-2, with D tentatively TRBD1 (6 bases). The CDR3 runs to 14 residues. Germline V gives CDR1 MNHNS, CDR2 SASEGT. V lost 2 bases and J lost 5, with 12 bases in between. The CDR3 bases are TGTGCCAGCAGTGAAATCGCAGGGGCGTATGGCTACACCTTC. As protein: CASSEIAGAYGYTF.

This clone came up once. The chain joins TRBV5-1 to TRBJ2-3; no definite D call. The length of the CDR3 is 14 residues. CDR1 SGHRS and CDR2 YFSETQ come from the germline V gene. Trimming shortened V by 1 base and J by 2 bases, and 8 bases separated the two germline ends. CDR3 in DNA: TGCGCCAGCAGCTTGTGGAAGGTCACAGATACGCAGTATTTT. Encoded protein: CASSLWKVTDTQYF.

This chain joins TRBV5-6 and TRBJ2-7; 9 bases are shared with TRBD2. The ends lost 4 bases at V and 4 bases at J; junction bases unmatched: 21. The CDR3 spans 19 residues. Per germline, CDR1 SGHDT and CDR2 YYEEEE. CDR3 region: CASSHQTRGRARGVYEQYF. CDR3 DNA sequence: TGTGCCAGCAGCCATCAGACTCGCGGGAGGGCCAGGGGGGTTTACGAGCAGTACTTC.

The V gene is TRBV6-5, the J gene TRBJ2-1, with D possibly TRBD2 on 5 matching bases. Trimming left V 0 bases short and J 1 base short, with 7 bases between. This CDR3 has 15 amino acids. Germline assignment: CDR1 MNHEY and CDR2 SVGAGI. The CDR3 nucleotides read TGTGCCAGCAGTTACTCGAGGACTTCCTACAATGAGCAGTTCTTC. Translated, it gives CASSYSRTSYNEQFF.

The gene calls are TRBV13 and TRBJ2-5, with a weak D call TRBD2 (6 bases). Trimming removed 4 bases from V and 5 bases from J, with 11 bases in between. The CDR3 is made up of 13 amino acids. Germline V gene lookup returns CDR1 PRHDT and CDR2 FYEKMQ (reference sequence). The CDR3 spells CASSSLARETQYF. As DNA, the CDR3 is TGTGCCAGCAGCTCCCTAGCGCGGGAGACCCAGTACTTC.

This chain joins TRBV6-6 and TRBJ2-5; D possibly corresponds to TRBD2 (6 bases). CDR3 length: 14 amino acids. Per the germline V gene, CDR1 is MNHNY and CDR2 is SVGAGI (reference sequence). V lost 6 bases and J 5 bases, leaving 16 bases between the germline ends. The CDR3 reads CASSLRDWLETQYF. In DNA form, the CDR3 reads TGTGCCAGCAGCCTTAGGGACTGGCTGGAGACCCAGTACTTC.